What follows are 30 T cell receptor beta chains derived from one specimen sequenced in a study of blood T cell repertoires in COVID-19. Clones were read by immunoSEQ multiplex PCR, and TCRdb kept only the in-frame ones, dropping some. The sample has some 110,000 clones, around 90% seen once. Sequenced material: peripheral blood. The receptors here all came from a human donor in a cohort sampled during active COVID-19.

The chain carries TRBV7-2 and TRBJ2-5, with 8 bases fitting TRBD2. The CDR3 is made up of 14 amino acids. The V gene's germline CDR1 is SGHTA and CDR2 FQGNSA. Trimming removed 5 bases from V and 1 base from J; junction bases left unmatched: 3. In DNA form, the CDR3 reads TGTGCCAGCAGCCTAACTAGCGGCCAAGAGACCCAGTACTTC. This encodes CASSLTSGQETQYF.

This clone was seen a few times. The V and J genes are TRBV7-9 and TRBJ2-1, with D possibly matching TRBD2 (5 bases). The CDR3 spans 15 residues. Trimming stripped 5 bases from V and 4 bases from J, with 15 bases between. The V gene's germline CDR1 is SEHNR and CDR2 FQNEAQ (reference sequence). CDR3 in amino acids: CASSAGEGAYNEQFF. DNA of the CDR3: TGTGCCAGCAGCGCCGGAGAGGGTGCGTACAATGAGCAGTTCTTC.

The V and J genes are TRBV3-1 (or the pseudogene TRBV3-2) and TRBJ2-7, with 11 bases that match TRBD2. J gave up 4 bases and V 3 bases, and 11 bases lay outside the gene matches. The length of the CDR3 is 17 residues. The germline V gene has CDR1 LGHDT and CDR2 YNNKEL (reference sequence). The CDR3: CASSQGMLAGGPYEQYF. The CDR3 DNA reads TGTGCCAGCAGCCAGGGGATGCTAGCGGGGGGACCTTACGAGCAGTACTTC.

The chain couples TRBV5-4 to TRBJ1-4; TRBD1 might be the D (5 bases). The germline gives CDR1 SGHNT, CDR2 YYREEE (reference sequence). The CDR3 has 15 amino acids. V was pared by 4 bases and J by 2 bases, with 12 bases between. The CDR3 is CASSMEGATNEKLFF. The CDR3 region has the DNA TGTGCCAGCAGCATGGAAGGGGCCACTAATGAAAAACTGTTTTTT.

This clone was seen a handful of times. The chain has TRBV24-1 and TRBJ2-3; 14 bases are shared with TRBD2. This CDR3 is built from 19 residues. V dropped 4 bases and J dropped 3; count of bases not matched to a gene: 11. CDR1 and CDR2 (germline): KGHDR, SFDVKD. CDR3 nucleotides: TGTGCCACCAGTGACCCGACTAGCGGGAGGGCCTGGGGGACAGATACGCAGTATTTT. It yields the protein CATSDPTSGRAWGTDTQYF.

A single count supports this clone. The sample contains more than one DNA sequence encoding this CDR3. For the CDR3, the DNA is TGCAGTGCTAGTCAGGGCAGCGATTCACCCCTCCACTTT. It translates to CSASQGSDSPLHF. V usage is TRBV20-1 and J usage is TRBJ1-6, with a weak D call TRBD1 (5 bases). CDR1 is DFQATT, CDR2 SNEGSKA, per germline (reference sequence). There are 13 residues in the CDR3. The V gene lost 3 bases and the J gene lost 8 bases, with 11 bases spanning the gap.

The V and J genes are TRBV12-3 or TRBV12-4 and TRBJ1-2; perhaps TRBD1 as D (6 bases). CDR3 length equals 13 residues. The germline V and J ends were trimmed by 6 bases and 4 bases, with 12 bases remaining between them. The CDR3 here is CASSPDRRYGYTF. DNA for the CDR3: TGTGCCAGCAGCCCAGACAGGCGCTATGGCTACACCTTC.

This sequence joins TRBV18 and TRBJ2-3; 9 bases align to TRBD2. The trim removed 3 bases at V and 0 bases at J, leaving 10 bases unmatched. CDR1 and CDR2 from the germline V gene are KGHSH and LQKENI. The CDR3 has 18 amino acids. This CDR3 reads CASSPLTSGLTSTDTQYF. The CDR3 bases are TGTGCCAGCTCACCCCTGACTAGCGGACTAACTAGCACAGATACGCAGTATTTT.

The chain carries TRBV29-1 and TRBJ2-7; 7 nucleotides agree with TRBD1. Germline CDR1 reads SQVTM; CDR2 reads ANQGSEA. J lost 4 bases, V lost 4 bases, and 4 bases had no gene match. The CDR3 extends over 12 amino acids. CDR3 bases: TGCAGCGTTGGGGGCAGGGGGTACGAGCAGTACTTC. It is translated as CSVGGRGYEQYF.

The chain recombines TRBV28 with TRBJ2-4; 9 nucleotides line up with TRBD2. The CDR3 is 16 amino acids. Germline assignment: CDR1 MDHEN and CDR2 SYDVKM. V was clipped by 5 bases and J by 0 bases; unmatched bases: 5. DNA for the CDR3: TGTGCCAGCAGTATATTAGCGGGGGAAGCCAAAAACATTCAGTACTTC. Translation: CASSILAGEAKNIQYF.

This chain connects TRBV19 to TRBJ2-7; D is uncertain. In germline, CDR1 is LNHDA, CDR2 SQIVND (reference sequence). V lost 1 base and J lost 0, with 7 bases in between. The CDR3 has 14 residues. The CDR3 DNA reads as TGTGCCAGTAGTATAGGAGTTACCTCCTACGAGCAGTACTTC. Translated, it gives CASSIGVTSYEQYF.

The chain carries TRBV2 and TRBJ2-1; TRBD1 is a possible D gene (5 bases). CDR3 size: 11 residues. CDR1 is SNHLY, CDR2 FYNNEI, per germline. V was clipped by 5 bases and J by 9 bases, with 8 bases between them. The CDR3: CASSRRGEQFF. DNA for the CDR3: TGTGCCAGCAGTCGTAGGGGTGAGCAGTTCTTC.

The chain combines TRBV27 with TRBJ1-6; 7 nucleotides line up with TRBD1. The CDR3 consists of 17 residues. The germline CDR1 and CDR2 sequences are MNHEY and SMNVEV (reference sequence). V trimming: 6 bases; J trimming: 5 bases; junction bases outside the gene matches: 13. The CDR3 reads CASSQIRTGDNNSPLHF. In nucleotides, the CDR3 is TGTGCCAGCAGCCAGATCAGGACAGGAGACAATAATTCACCCCTCCACTTT.

The V and J genes are TRBV5-8 and TRBJ1-2; TRBD1 aligns across 8 bases. Germline lookup yields CDR1 SGHTS and CDR2 YDEGEE. CDR3 length: 16 amino acids. The V segment lost 4 bases and the J segment 4 bases; nucleotides outside the gene matches: 12. CDR3 coding DNA: TGTGCCAGCAGCCCACTCGGAACAGGGGGATTCTATGGCTACACCTTC. It codes for CASSPLGTGGFYGYTF.

V gene TRBV7-9 combines with J gene TRBJ2-5; 9 nucleotides match TRBD1. Per germline, CDR1 SEHNR and CDR2 FQNEAQ (reference sequence). The trim removed 6 bases at V and 5 bases at J, leaving 13 bases unmatched. CDR3 length: 16 residues. The CDR3 sequence: CASRRPGTGPWETQYF. The CDR3 region has the DNA TGTGCCAGCAGACGCCCCGGGACAGGGCCTTGGGAGACCCAGTACTTC. Filled out from reference TRBV7-9 and TRBJ2-5, the complete variable domain reads DTGVSQNPRHKITKRGQNVTFRCDPISEHNRLYWYRQTLGQGPEFLTYFQNEAQLEKSRLLSDRFSAERPKGSFSTLEIQRTEQGDSAMYLCASRRPGTGPWETQYFGPGTRLLVL.

This chain joins TRBV5-1 and TRBJ1-3; no clear D. Germline CDR1 is SGHRS and CDR2 is YFSETQ. The CDR3 contains 16 residues. Trimming removed 0 bases from V and 2 bases from J, with 12 bases in between. In nucleotides, the CDR3 is TGCGCCAGCAGCTTGGCCAGGTTGGGTGCTGGAAACACCATATATTTT. Translated, it gives CASSLARLGAGNTIYF.

This clone came up a few times. This chain connects TRBV28 to TRBJ2-7; a possible D gene is TRBD1 (6 bases). The CDR3 is 17 amino acids. V dropped 2 bases and J dropped 4 bases, with 21 bases sitting between them. Germline V lookup: CDR1 MDHEN, CDR2 SYDVKM. For the CDR3, the DNA is TGTGCCAGCAGTTTAGTGGGTGTCGGCAGGGGAGCTTACGAGCAGTACTTC. This translates into CASSLVGVGRGAYEQYF.

The chain couples TRBV6-5 to TRBJ2-3; D is unresolved. This CDR3 contains 15 residues. The ends were cut back, 7 bases at V and 0 bases at J, with 14 bases in the middle. Germline V gene sequence: CDR1 MNHEY, CDR2 SVGAGI. The CDR3 coding sequence is TGTGCCAGCATACGGTTATACGAGAGCACAGATACGCAGTATTTT. This encodes CASIRLYESTDTQYF.

V gene TRBV6-5 combines with J gene TRBJ2-7, with a weak D call TRBD2 (5 bases). The germline gives CDR1 MNHEY, CDR2 SVGAGI. The CDR3 contains 15 residues. Trimming shortened V by 8 bases and J by 0 bases, and 17 bases separated the two germline ends. CDR3 bases: TGTGCCAGCCATTGGGAGCGTACGGTCTCCTACGAGCAGTACTTC. Its protein product is CASHWERTVSYEQYF.

The gene calls are TRBV4-2 and TRBJ1-3; 8 bases align to TRBD1. This CDR3 spans 15 amino acids. V was pared by 0 bases and J by 2 bases, with 0 bases of the junction left unmatched. Germline CDR1 reads LGHNA; CDR2 reads YNFKEQ. The CDR3 reads CASSQDRGPGNTIYF. CDR3 nucleotides: TGTGCCAGCAGCCAAGACAGGGGGCCTGGAAACACCATATATTTT.

This chain links TRBV29-1 with TRBJ2-1, with TRBD1 identical over 7 bases. Trimming removed 2 bases from V and 6 bases from J; junction bases left unmatched: 7. The CDR3 runs to 14 residues. CDR1 is SQVTM and CDR2 is ANQGSEA in the germline V gene. CDR3 sequence: CSVERDRDGNEQFF. The CDR3 DNA follows: TGCAGCGTTGAAAGAGACAGGGATGGCAATGAGCAGTTCTTC.

V and J are TRBV6-5 and TRBJ2-5, with D possibly being TRBD2 (6 bases). The CDR3 runs to 14 residues. Between the trimmed V and J ends, which lost 10 bases and 4 bases, there was a span of 19 bases. Looked up from germline, CDR1 is MNHEY and CDR2 is SVGAGI. The CDR3 reads CANPGDPFGETQYF. The CDR3 nucleotides are TGTGCCAACCCGGGGGACCCCTTCGGAGAGACCCAGTACTTC.

In DNA form, the CDR3 reads TGCGCCAGCAGCTTATTCGACAGAAGCAATGAAAAACTGTTTTTT. Its protein product is CASSLFDRSNEKLFF. The genes are TRBV5-1 and TRBJ1-4; TRBD1 might be the D (5 bases). The CDR3 contains 15 residues. V was cut by 2 bases and J by 5 bases, with 13 bases left in between. CDR1 SGHRS and CDR2 YFSETQ come from the germline V gene.

V usage is TRBV3-1 (or the pseudogene TRBV3-2) and J usage is TRBJ1-1; no reliable D call. Germline V gene sequence: CDR1 LGHDT, CDR2 YNNKEL (reference sequence). This CDR3 has 12 amino acids. The ends were cut back, 0 bases at V and 6 bases at J, with 5 bases in the middle. Here the CDR3 DNA reads TGTGCCAGCAGCCAAGATCTTGCTGAAGCTTTCTTT. Amino acids: CASSQDLAEAFF.

The chain is built from TRBV2 and TRBJ2-2; 8 bases are a match to TRBD2. Per germline, CDR1 SNHLY and CDR2 FYNNEI. The CDR3 covers 16 residues. V dropped 4 bases and J dropped 1; count of bases not matched to a gene: 5. The CDR3 coding sequence is TGTGCCAGCAGTGGTGGAACTAGCGGGAACACCGGGGAGCTGTTTTTT. Translation: CASSGGTSGNTGELFF. The whole variable domain, remainder taken from reference TRBV2 and TRBJ2-2, is EPEVTQTPSHQVTQMGQEVILRCVPISNHLYFYWYRQILGQKVEFLVSFYNNEISEKSEIFDDQFSVERPDGSNFTLKIRSTKLEDSAMYFCASSGGTSGNTGELFFGEGSRLTVL.

The chain recombines TRBV14 with TRBJ1-2; maybe TRBD1 (6 bases). CDR1 and CDR2 (germline): SGHDN, FVKESK. V was pared by 1 base and J by 4 bases, with 10 bases between. The CDR3 runs to 14 residues. The CDR3 DNA reads TGTGCCAGCAGCCAAGGGGGGCGCAGCTATGGCTACACCTTC. Translating it yields CASSQGGRSYGYTF.

This chain joins TRBV5-6 and TRBJ1-2; D gene uncertain. This CDR3 has 14 amino acids. Trimming shortened V by 6 bases and J by 1 base, and 13 bases separated the two germline ends. Looked up from germline, CDR1 is SGHDT and CDR2 is YYEEEE. The CDR3 DNA is TGTGCCAGCATCCTCGGGATAGTTAACTATGGCTACACCTTC. It encodes CASILGIVNYGYTF.

This clone has a single count. The chain combines TRBV7-9 with TRBJ2-2; TRBD1 matches 7 bases. Trimming cost V 8 bases and J 6 bases; bases outside gene matches: 9. Germline V gene data show CDR1 as SEHNR and CDR2 as FQNEAQ (reference sequence). This CDR3 is built from 14 residues. The CDR3 sequence is CASRSVQGAGELFF. The DNA of the CDR3 is TGTGCCAGCCGATCCGTCCAGGGGGCCGGGGAGCTGTTTTTT.

The chain couples TRBV28 to TRBJ2-7, with a tentative D call TRBD2 (6 bases). Trimming took 6 bases from V and 6 from J, leaving 18 bases between them. Germline-derived CDR1 and CDR2 are MDHEN and SYDVKM. The CDR3 is made up of 14 amino acids. CDR3 protein: CASRPPGLAPEQYF. The CDR3 DNA is TGTGCCAGCAGGCCTCCCGGGCTAGCGCCCGAGCAGTACTTC.

The CDR3 sequence: CASSRQGMYEQYF. CDR3 bases: TGTGCCAGCAGTAGACAGGGAATGTACGAGCAGTACTTC. The chain has TRBV28 and TRBJ2-7; 7 positions match TRBD1. Trimming cost V 5 bases and J 4 bases; bases outside gene matches: 5. Germline CDR1 reads MDHEN; CDR2 reads SYDVKM. This CDR3 is built from 13 residues.